This TCR beta chain was retrieved from a study of vaccination effects on CD4 cells after COVID-19 (dated by TCRdb to 2021 to 2024). In the study overall: Post-vaccine samples across the study were collected a median of 72 days after the second dose, with a range of 14 to 241. In both COVID-19 convalescent patients and infection-naive vaccine recipients, the study compared SARS-CoV-2 spike-specific CD4+ TCR repertoires from before mRNA vaccination with those from after it. A total of 10 COVID-19 convalescent patients and several SARS-CoV-2-naive healthy vaccine recipients were included in the full study. Cultures from other donors in the study were sequenced with the Oncomine TCR Beta short-read assay on an Illumina iSeq 100.

Overall results and qualifications from the work: At late post-vaccination timepoints, both infection-induced and vaccine-induced clones showed marked clonal contraction, consistent with waning T cell responses. The study was limited by a small number of convalescent patients, and early post-infection timepoints were lacking. In healthy vaccine recipients, vaccine-induced clones were almost all SARS-CoV-2 mono-reactive, with only 1 of 255 being cross-reactive with common cold coronaviruses.

Trimming takes 1 base from V and 10 bases from J, and the germline ends sit 8 bases apart. There are 11 amino acids in the CDR3, from cysteine to valine inclusive. Only CDR3 DNA remains: 33 bases, in frame from the first base. CDR1 and CDR2, per the germline V gene, are LGHNA and YSLEER. Library creation used the immunoSEQ multiplex PCR assay. TCR beta CDR3 sequencing was performed on DNA from the cultured, isolated CD4+ T cells. In the paper's pipeline: Non-productive TCR sequences were removed and reads were trimmed to the CDR3 region, keeping CDR3s of at least 7 amino acids. Antigen-specific clonotypes were identified with the MANAFEST web app by comparing expansion in peptide wells against reference cultures. For clones to be considered positive, expansion at FDR<0.05 versus reference and all other wells, an odds ratio above 5, and a frequency above 0.1% in two replicate wells were required. A clonotype was called cross-reactive if it was significantly expanded both in SARS-CoV-2 spike wells and in at least one common cold coronavirus spike condition. CDR3 similarity was assessed by Levenshtein distance with the stringdist R package, and unrooted trees were built with ape in R 3.6.1. This immuneACCESS table, as held by TCRdb, lists in-frame sequences with V and J called but not all clones. Of the missing ones, under half trace to an unresolved V gene in checked studies; the others have no known cause. V, J and clone size were drawn from that table, and D and trimming were deduced from the DNA. Present in this sample are some 68,000 clones, over 70% of which were seen just once. The top ten constitute 0.95% to 1.5% of the sample.

In the ViraFEST assay, PBMC were stimulated with viral peptide pools, and TCR sequencing was then used to find antigen-specific CD4+ T cell clonotypes based on their expansion. After less than 13 days of culture, CD4+ T cells were isolated with the EasySep CD4+ T cell isolation kit. Each participant got two doses of an mRNA SARS-CoV-2 vaccine, either BNT162b2 or mRNA-1273. Negative nucleocapsid antibody results before and after vaccination confirmed that the healthy vaccine recipients had no prior SARS-CoV-2 infection. About 2.2 million PBMC per well were cultured in IMDM with around 5.3% human AB serum, 10 IU/ml IL-2 and gentamicin, plus 10 ug/ml peptides. Half of the culture medium was replaced with fresh IL-2-containing medium on days 3 and 7. Unless noted otherwise, every peptide stimulation condition was cultured in triplicate wells. PBMC were separated from whole blood using Ficoll-Paque Plus gradient centrifugation and were then either cryopreserved at -140C or used fresh. The overlapping peptide pools covered the spike proteins of SARS-CoV-2 as well as those of the common cold coronaviruses HCoV-NL63, HCoV-OC43 and HCoV-229E. Genomic DNA was extracted from cultured CD4+ T cells with the QIAamp micro DNA kit.

In the case of this clone: The antigen this receptor binds is unknown. Base qualities are not recorded, but no much larger clone differs from it by a single base.

The sequence was collected from a human donor who received a COVID-19 vaccine. This specimen consisted of CD4+ T cells from PBMCs cultured with HCoV-229E spike peptides, obtained after COVID-19 vaccination. The meaning of the sample's cell subset or site label: HCoV-229E spike overlapping peptide pool stimulation. The sequence links TRBV4-3 to TRBJ2-7, with the D gene not confidently named. The CDR3 reads as follows: CASSQARPQYV. At the DNA level, the sequence is TGCGCCAGCAGCCAAGCTCGTCCTCAGTACGTC.